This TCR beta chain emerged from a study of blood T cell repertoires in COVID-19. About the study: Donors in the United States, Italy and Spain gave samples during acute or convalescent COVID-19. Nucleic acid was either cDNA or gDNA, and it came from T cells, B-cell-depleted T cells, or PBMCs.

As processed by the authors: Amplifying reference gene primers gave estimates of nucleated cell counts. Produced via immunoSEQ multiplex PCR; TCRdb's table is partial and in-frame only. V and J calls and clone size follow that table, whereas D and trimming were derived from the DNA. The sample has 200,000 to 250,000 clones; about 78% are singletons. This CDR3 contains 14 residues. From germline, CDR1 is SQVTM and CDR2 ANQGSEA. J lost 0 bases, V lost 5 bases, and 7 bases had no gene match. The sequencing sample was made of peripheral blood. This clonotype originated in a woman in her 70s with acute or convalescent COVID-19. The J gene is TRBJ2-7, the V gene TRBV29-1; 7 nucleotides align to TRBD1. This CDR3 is CSVYTGANSYEQYF. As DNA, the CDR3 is TGCAGCGTTTACACAGGGGCCAACTCCTACGAGCAGTACTTC.